The entry that follows covers one TCR beta chain sequence. The data are from a study of blood T cell repertoires in COVID-19. At the level of the study: The United States, Italy and Spain supplied acute and convalescent COVID-19 samples. In each case, the material was cDNA or gDNA derived from T cells, B-cell-depleted T cells, or PBMCs.

The CDR3 is 20 residues long. V dropped 4 bases and J dropped 3; count of bases not matched to a gene: 21. Clones were sequenced by immunoSEQ multiplex PCR, and TCRdb holds only the in-frame ones, with some missing. The data show over 200,000 clones, with around 89% seen just once and approximately 9% held by the top ten. The study recruited people aged about 18 to 89 years across more than 20 US areas. The gene calls are TRBV5-3 and TRBJ2-7; 11 bases are shared with TRBD2. TRBV5-3 is designated an ORF whose function remains uncertain. Sequencing was performed on PBMCs or T cells enriched from blood (not recorded which). The TCR originated in a man aged 40-50 years who had recovered from COVID-19. The CDR3 sequence: CARSRASSGTSGIFVYEQYF. The CDR3 bases are TGTGCCAGAAGCCGCGCAAGTTCAGGGACTAGCGGTATCTTTGTCTACGAGCAGTACTTC.